This T cell receptor (beta chain) was identified in a study of T cells in Graves' hyperthyroidism and ophthalmopathy (dated by TCRdb to about 2019). At the level of the whole study: Peripheral blood was sampled at the time of initial diagnosis, prior to any treatment. To identify TCR V-J signatures that set the groups apart, the researchers used a discovery cohort of more than 95 patients, made up of under 50 with Graves' ophthalmopathy and 55 to 65 with stable Graves' hyperthyroidism. Whether ophthalmopathy could be predicted prospectively was tested in an independent validation cohort made up of 18 to 20 hyperthyroidism patients plus 17 patients who later progressed to ophthalmopathy. The approximately 100 discovery patients were randomly split 7:3 into training and test sets. Thyroid tissue and blood T-cell repertoires from about six Graves' hyperthyroidism patients were also compared in the study. Following sampling, methimazole starting at 30 mg daily was given to hyperthyroidism patients, and high-dose intravenous methylprednisolone was given to ophthalmopathy patients. The paper describes TCR Vbeta CDR3 sequencing of 135 peripheral blood samples, made up of under 50 ophthalmopathy patients, roughly 75 hyperthyroidism patients and about 17 progressor patients. Results and caveats for the whole study, not just this receptor: Blood samples also contained most of the expanded thyroid clonotypes (frequency above 0.001), which suggests that blood repertoires may reflect thyroid immune responses. A model built on a 13 V-J signature distinguished ophthalmopathy from stable hyperthyroidism, reaching roughly 88% sensitivity and under 84% specificity in cross-validation and 80%/75% in testing. Sample size was not statistically predetermined, and investigators were not blinded to group allocation. In validation, the model predicted progression to ophthalmopathy with approximately 69% sensitivity and approximately 74% specificity, a median of approximately 6.5 months before onset.

Moderately to severely active disease, a Clinical Activity Score of at least 3, a NOSPECS grade of at least 4, and a duration under 3 months were present in ophthalmopathy patients. Patients with uncontrolled infections, other autoimmune diseases, pregnancy or lactation were excluded. Diagnoses were established on the basis of clinical symptoms, serum thyroxine and TRAb, thyroid ultrasound, and orbital computed tomography. PBMCs were isolated from 10 ml of fresh peripheral blood by Ficoll-Paque density gradient centrifugation. Total RNA was extracted using Trizol reagent, and RNA quality was assessed on an Agilent 2100 Bioanalyzer. The table lists this clonotype with a few counts. Its antigen is still unknown. A much larger clone lies a single base off, so this may be a read error. The CDR3 runs 15 residues from the cysteine to the phenylalanine. Only the CDR3 DNA is retained, 45 bases long and in frame from the first base. As encoded in the germline V gene, CDR1 is SGHTA while CDR2 is FQGNSA.

The TCR beta CDR3 regions were amplified from RNA transcripts. The TCR CDR3 was subjected to a first round of RT-PCR using the HTBI primer set and the Qiagen OneStep RT-PCR kit. Libraries were constructed in a second round of multiplex PCR, after which size selection and purification were carried out. Sequencing of the libraries was done on an Illumina HiSeq2000 using paired-end 100 bp reads. As for how the authors treated the data: SOAPnuke was used to process the raw data, removing reads that contained adapters or uncalled bases, had a mean Phred below 15, or lacked an exact match to the constant primer or identifier. COPE v1.2.5 was used to merge the high-quality paired reads, and each unique nucleotide sequence was defined as a clonotype. MiTCR v1.1 was used to align the clonotypes against IMGT TRBV, TRBD and TRBJ reference segments. The analysis included only V-J combinations with a frequency above 0.0001, which together covered about 99% of the repertoires. A TCS score was defined as the ratio of F50 (clonal expansion) to E x V (chaos), with BLOSUM62-based TCRdist applied between CDR3 peptides within each V-J. Welch's t-statistics and random forest reduced 500 to 650 V-J features to fewer than 15, which were used in a naive Bayes classifier (R e1071). TCRdb handled the public reads itself, with Q25 trimming in fastp and clone calling in MiXCR, and kept productive beta chains. Each entry is one CDR3 protein sequence, shown with its most common DNA and genes. TCRdb's processing, not the authors' own work, is the source of the V and J calls. The sample yields about 640,000 distinct CDR3 sequences; approximately 14% were counted once. The ten largest clones take up around 13% of the sample.

The rearranged chain carries TRBV7-2 and TRBJ2-7; the D gene cannot be resolved beyond TRBD1 or TRBD2, each matching 5 bases. Sequencing was carried out using blood. This receptor was identified in a woman aged 45-65 years with Graves' ophthalmopathy. CDR3 reads: CASSPIGTVPYGQYF. The sequence in DNA is TGTGCCAGCAGCCCGATCGGGACGGTTCCCTACGGGCAGTACTTC.